The next 24 T cell receptor beta chains were all read from a single sample in a study of beta chain features in type 1 diabetes. Points from the study as a whole: Patients with Type 1 diabetes showed moderately but significantly shorter TCRB CDR3s in all four CD4+ subsets.

These receptors lack a known antigen. As every portion of the isolated RNA was reverse transcribed, the sequencing read expressed TCRB transcripts. The protocol was immunoSEQ multiplex PCR, while the TCRdb copy is restricted to in-frame clones and leaves out a portion. The sample records 600,000 to 700,000 clones, around 11% being singletons. Sequences were obtained from naive CD4+ T cells from blood. The receptors stem from a man under 40 with type 1 diabetes.

The V gene is TRBV7-2, the J gene TRBJ1-1; D unresolved. Germline V gene sequence: CDR1 SGHTA, CDR2 FQGNSA. This CDR3 comprises 13 residues. V lost 7 bases and J lost 2, with 11 bases in between. CDR3 sequence (DNA): TGTGCCAGCACCCCGTGGAGAAACACTGAAGCTTTCTTT. This encodes CASTPWRNTEAFF.

This clone was found a few times. The chain links TRBV7-9 to TRBJ2-4; the match to TRBD1 covers 9 bases. Trimming took 4 bases from V and 3 from J; bases not matched to a gene: 4. There are 15 residues in the CDR3. Germline assignment: CDR1 SEHNR and CDR2 FQNEAQ (reference sequence). This CDR3 is CASSSGQGDKNIQYF. DNA of the CDR3: TGTGCCAGCAGCTCGGGACAGGGTGACAAAAACATTCAGTACTTC.

This chain joins TRBV27 and TRBJ1-2, with D tentatively TRBD1 (5 bases). Germline CDR1 reads MNHEY; CDR2 reads SMNVEV (reference sequence). Trimming shortened V by 5 bases and J by 7 bases, and 26 bases separated the two germline ends. CDR3 length: 17 residues. The CDR3 region is CASSHSRVGREWSGYTF. The CDR3 DNA follows: TGTGCCAGCAGTCATAGTAGAGTGGGCAGGGAATGGTCTGGCTACACCTTC.

This clone occurred a few times. The chain couples TRBV6-5 to TRBJ1-6, with unresolved D. Germline V gene lookup returns CDR1 MNHEY and CDR2 SVGAGI. This CDR3 has 13 residues. Trimming removed 6 bases at V and 9 bases at J, with 12 bases between. CDR3 sequence reads: CASSPPRGSPLHF. CDR3 in DNA: TGTGCCAGCAGCCCCCCCCGCGGTTCACCCCTCCACTTT.

This clone has only a few counts. The rearrangement links TRBV18 to TRBJ2-1, with 7 bases aligning to TRBD2. Germline assignment: CDR1 KGHSH and CDR2 LQKENI. The length of the CDR3 is 15 residues. V gave up 0 bases and J gave up 3 bases; unmatched junction bases: 2. CDR3 sequence reads: CASSPPQRDYNEQFF. The DNA of the CDR3 is TGTGCCAGCTCACCACCCCAGCGGGACTACAATGAGCAGTTCTTC.

This chain uses TRBV4-1 with TRBJ1-1; tentative D call: TRBD1 (5 bases). CDR1 MGHRA and CDR2 YSYEKL come from the germline V gene. Trimming left V 4 bases short and J 7 bases short, with 16 bases between. The CDR3 runs to 14 residues. The CDR3 DNA follows: TGCGCCAGCAGCCCACCCCCAGGGTTGAATGAAGCTTTCTTT. This codes for CASSPPPGLNEAFF.

This clone appeared a few times. The chain has TRBV2 and TRBJ1-2, with TRBD1 as a possible D gene (5 bases). V lost 3 bases and J lost 4, with 6 bases in between. The CDR3 is 12 residues long. Germline V gives CDR1 SNHLY, CDR2 FYNNEI. The CDR3 reads CASSETAYGYTF. CDR3 bases: TGTGCCAGCAGTGAGACAGCCTATGGCTACACCTTC.

CDR3 in amino acids: CASSVFRDSSTYEQYF. Here the CDR3 DNA reads TGTGCCAGCAGCGTATTCCGGGACTCCTCCACCTACGAGCAGTACTTC. The chain carries TRBV5-4 and TRBJ2-7, with D perhaps TRBD2 (6 bases). Trimming stripped 4 bases from V and 2 bases from J, with 19 bases between. Per germline, CDR1 SGHNT and CDR2 YYREEE (reference sequence). The CDR3 is made up of 16 amino acids.

This sequence joins TRBV4-3 and TRBJ2-7; D remains unclear. The length of the CDR3 is 14 residues. In germline, CDR1 is LGHNA, CDR2 YSLEER. Trimming cost V 0 bases and J 3 bases, with 9 bases left between them. The CDR3, as DNA: TGCGCCAGCAGCCAAGATGCCTCCCTCTACGAGCAGTACTTC. It translates to CASSQDASLYEQYF.

The genes are TRBV19 and TRBJ2-3; 7 nucleotides line up with TRBD2. CDR1 is LNHDA, CDR2 SQIVND, per germline (reference sequence). This CDR3 has 14 amino acids. J was trimmed by 2 bases and V by 11 bases; bases with no gene match: 10. For the CDR3, the DNA is TGTGCCTGTTCCTCGGGGGGACTCACAGATACGCAGTATTTT. It codes for CACSSGGLTDTQYF.

This clone was found a few times. CDR3 loop: CASSSFPSTDTQYF. The CDR3 nucleotides read TGTGCCAGCAGTTCCTTTCCTAGCACAGATACGCAGTATTTT. The chain is built from TRBV28 and TRBJ2-3; D call uncertain. Trimming removed 4 bases at V and 0 bases at J, with 8 bases between. Germline V gene data show CDR1 as MDHEN and CDR2 as SYDVKM. The CDR3 has 14 amino acids.

Turning to this clone: An end of the junction differs from the germline gene, which may be a read error. The same CDR3 arises from other DNA sequences in this sample as well. The rearrangement joins TRBV27 to TRBJ1-1; TRBD1 might be the D (5 bases). Germline V CDR1 and CDR2: MNHEY, SMNVEV (reference sequence). This CDR3 contains 15 residues. CDR3 in amino acids: CASSSLPGPGTEAFF. The CDR3 bases are TGCGCCAGCAGTTCCCTTCCGGGACCCGGCACTGAAGCTTTCTTT.

The genes are TRBV7-2 and TRBJ2-2, with 7 bases matching TRBD1. This CDR3 has 13 amino acids. With V trimmed by 5 bases and J by 7 bases, 4 bases remained unmatched. CDR1 is SGHTA, CDR2 FQGNSA, per germline. The CDR3 loop reads CASSPDRDGELFF. DNA of the CDR3: TGTGCCAGCAGCCCAGACAGGGACGGGGAGCTGTTTTTT.

The CDR3 sequence is CAISSGTVDNSPLHF. The CDR3, as DNA: TGTGCCATCAGTTCCGGGACAGTCGATAATTCACCCCTCCACTTT. The chain joins TRBV10-3 to TRBJ1-6; 7 nucleotides align to TRBD1. This CDR3 has 15 residues. J lost 5 bases, V lost 5 bases, and 6 bases had no gene match. Germline V lookup: CDR1 ENHRY, CDR2 SYGVKD.

This clone occurred a few times. The rearrangement links TRBV4-3 to TRBJ2-3, with 7 bases identical to TRBD2. The germline CDR1 and CDR2 sequences are LGHNA and YSLEER. Trimming cost V 6 bases and J 1 base; bases outside gene matches: 7. The CDR3 covers 15 residues. The CDR3 region is CASRPRLAGTDTQYF. As DNA, the CDR3 is TGCGCCAGCAGACCTCGACTAGCCGGCACAGATACGCAGTATTTT.

This clone showed up just a few times. V gene TRBV30 combines with J gene TRBJ2-6; a possible D gene is TRBD1 (6 bases). Germline CDR1 reads GTSNPN; CDR2 reads SVGIG (reference sequence). V gave up 2 bases and J gave up 4 bases, with 12 bases separating them. The CDR3 has 15 amino acids. This CDR3 reads CAWSPGHPGANVLTF. DNA of the CDR3: TGTGCCTGGAGTCCGGGACATCCCGGGGCCAACGTCCTGACTTTC.

The genes are TRBV30 and TRBJ1-2; 7 bases are a match to TRBD1. J was trimmed by 4 bases and V by 5 bases; bases with no gene match: 10. The germline V gene has CDR1 GTSNPN and CDR2 SVGIG (reference sequence). The CDR3 spans 14 residues. The CDR3 nucleotides read TGTGCCTGGGTTTTGACAGGGCAGAGCTATGGCTACACCTTC. It yields the protein CAWVLTGQSYGYTF.

This clone was seen a few times. This chain joins TRBV6-1 and TRBJ2-7; no clear D. The CDR3 is made up of 12 amino acids. V lost 2 bases, J lost 12 bases, and 14 bases lay in between. The germline gives CDR1 MNHNS, CDR2 SASEGT. CDR3 bases: TGTGCCAGCAGTGAATTCCCCCCGCCCCCGTACTTC. Protein product: CASSEFPPPPYF.

This rearrangement joins TRBV7-2 to TRBJ1-1; D perhaps matches TRBD1 (6 bases). CDR3 length: 15 residues. V shed 0 bases and J shed 7 bases, with 15 bases lying between them. Per germline, CDR1 SGHTA and CDR2 FQGNSA. The CDR3 nucleotides read TGTGCCAGCAGCTTAGCGCAAACAGGGCGGGGTGAAGCTTTCTTT. Translated: CASSLAQTGRGEAFF.

The chain joins TRBV27 to TRBJ1-1; D is uncertain. The CDR3 is made up of 15 amino acids. Trimming removed 4 bases at V and 8 bases at J, with 20 bases between. In germline, CDR1 is MNHEY, CDR2 SMNVEV (reference sequence). For the CDR3, the DNA is TGTGCCAGCAGTTCCTTTGGACTCCCGGTGATCGAAGCTTTCTTT. Amino acid sequence: CASSSFGLPVIEAFF.

This rearrangement joins TRBV10-3 to TRBJ2-3; tentative D call: TRBD1 (6 bases). Germline-derived CDR1 and CDR2 are ENHRY and SYGVKD. Trimming cost V 3 bases and J 0 bases, with 7 bases left between them. This CDR3 spans 14 amino acids. CDR3 in DNA: TGTGCCATCAGTGATACAGGGAGCACAGATACGCAGTATTTT. Amino acids: CAISDTGSTDTQYF.

V and J are TRBV29-1 and TRBJ1-2; D call uncertain. The CDR3 has 9 amino acids. Per germline, CDR1 SQVTM and CDR2 ANQGSEA. Trimming pared 4 bases from V and 6 bases from J, leaving 3 bases between. The chain's CDR3 is CSVGNGYTF. CDR3 sequence (DNA): TGCAGCGTTGGGAATGGCTACACCTTC.

This clone was counted many times. V gene TRBV6-6 combines with J gene TRBJ1-4, with D perhaps TRBD1 (5 bases). Germline lookup yields CDR1 MNHNY and CDR2 SVGAGI (reference sequence). The CDR3 is made up of 13 amino acids. Trimming stripped 6 bases from V and 8 bases from J, with 13 bases between. The CDR3 is CASSQGLEEKLFF. CDR3 sequence (DNA): TGTGCCAGCAGCCAGGGTCTTGAGGAAAAACTGTTTTTT.

The chain uses TRBV29-1 and TRBJ2-7, with D perhaps TRBD1 (5 bases). CDR3 size: 13 residues. The V and J ends lost 2 bases and 7 bases respectively, with 15 bases between them. Germline CDR1 and CDR2: SQVTM and ANQGSEA. The CDR3, as DNA: TGCAGCGTTGAACTCGGGCAGGGCTATGAGCAGTACTTC. Amino acids: CSVELGQGYEQYF.